The T cell receptor beta chain described here comes from a study of Graves' ophthalmopathy and Graves' hyperthyroidism. Ophthalmopathy donors showed moderate-to-severe activity, CAS ≥3, NOSPECS ≥4 and a duration under 3 months. V dropped 3 bases and J dropped 7 bases, with 11 bases sitting between them. Germline V gene data show CDR1 as SGHDT and CDR2 as YYEEEE. This CDR3 is 14 amino acids long. TCR beta CDR3 regions were amplified from RNA transcripts. After a first-round RT-PCR with HTBI primers, a second-round multiplex PCR was run. TCRdb processed the multiplex PCR reads anew with MiXCR; each CDR3 protein has one entry. This sample has 230,000 or so distinct CDR3 sequences, with approximately 42% found just once.

The sequenced sample consisted of peripheral blood. The V call is TRBV5-6, the J call TRBJ1-6; tentatively, D is TRBD1 (6 bases). The origin of this receptor is an adult man with Graves' ophthalmopathy. As DNA, the CDR3 is TGTGCCAGCAGCTATACAGGGTTCAATTCACCCCTCCACTTT. Encoded protein: CASSYTGFNSPLHF. The full variable domain, in which reference TRBV5-6 and TRBJ1-6 provide the parts outside the CDR3, is DAGVTQSPTHLIKTRGQQVTLRCSPKSGHDTVSWYQQALGQGPQFIFQYYEEEERQRGNFPDRFSGHQFPNYSSELNVNALLLGDSALYLCASSYTGFNSPLHFGNGTRLTVT.